This T cell receptor (beta chain) stems from a study of OX40 agonist ivuxolimab in advanced cancers. General observations from the study: Among T cells, CD8+ cells averaged more expanded clones than CD4+ cells. At doses 0.1 to 3.0 mg/kg, CD4+ and CD8+ clones expanded.

To note about this clone: What it binds is not known.

The CDR3 sequence is 12 residues long. The germline V gene encodes CDR1 SGHRS and CDR2 YFSETQ. The V end was cut by 1 base, the J end by 5 bases, with 6 bases between. The table came from immunoSEQ multiplex PCR; TCRdb's copy has only in-frame clones and leaves some out. This sample yields over 95,000 clones, of which around 95% are seen a single time; just over 2% belongs to the top ten. The J gene is TRBJ1-1, the V gene TRBV5-1, with no clear D. The TCR comes from an adult with an advanced solid tumor such as melanoma, head and neck, liver or kidney cancer. This sample comprised CD4+ or CD8+ T cells sorted from blood, obtained in a trial of the OX40 agonist ivuxolimab. CDR3 sequence: CASSLHGTEAFF. In nucleotides, the CDR3 is TGCGCCAGCAGCTTGCATGGTACTGAAGCTTTCTTT.